These 9 T cell receptor beta chains were sequenced from one sample in a study of Tregs in tolerant kidney transplant recipients. TCRdb keeps only in-frame clones here, not all; method: immunoSEQ multiplex PCR. The sample has tens of thousands of clones, nearly 98% seen once; the top ten hold 0.3% to 0.35%. The sample consisted of Tregs from blood, taken before the transplant. Receptors were obtained from a human donor who received a combined kidney and bone marrow transplant.

In its sample, this clone was seen once. The gene calls are TRBV12-5 and TRBJ1-2, with TRBD1 as a possible D gene (5 bases). V was clipped by 4 bases and J by 2 bases, with 17 bases between them. This CDR3 has 16 residues. CDR1 is LGHNT, CDR2 FRNRAP, per germline. DNA of the CDR3: TGTGCTAGTGGTTCGCTACCCCGGGACTTGAACTATGGCTACACCTTC. Translating it yields CASGSLPRDLNYGYTF.

The chain recombines TRBV5-1 with TRBJ2-2; maybe TRBD2 (5 bases). V gave up 0 bases and J gave up 4 bases, with 22 bases separating them. The germline V gene encodes CDR1 SGHRS and CDR2 YFSETQ. CDR3 length: 19 amino acids. The CDR3 bases are TGCGCCAGCAGCTTGGGTATAGTAGCTACTAACGGAGGCACCGGGGAGCTGTTTTTT. It is translated as CASSLGIVATNGGTGELFF.

Here the CDR3 DNA reads TGTGCCAGCACCGCGGGACAGGGGGCTTTCGGGGAGCTGTTTTTT. It codes for CASTAGQGAFGELFF. The rearrangement links TRBV27 to TRBJ2-2; 12 bases map to TRBD1. This CDR3 contains 15 residues. Germline V lookup: CDR1 MNHEY, CDR2 SMNVEV (reference sequence). V dropped 7 bases and J dropped 7; count of bases not matched to a gene: 7.

The genes are TRBV5-1 and TRBJ1-6; 7 nucleotides line up with TRBD1. The CDR3 has 14 amino acids. Germline loops: CDR1 SGHRS, CDR2 YFSETQ. Trimming took 3 bases from V and 5 from J; bases not matched to a gene: 2. The CDR3 here is CASSSGTDNSPLHF. The CDR3 DNA follows: TGCGCCAGCAGCTCCGGGACAGATAATTCACCCCTCCACTTT.

This chain links TRBV4-1 with TRBJ2-7; a possible D gene is TRBD1 (5 bases). CDR3 length: 17 amino acids. Germline V gene sequence: CDR1 MGHRA, CDR2 YSYEKL. V lost 0 bases and J lost 4, with 19 bases in between. The CDR3 DNA is TGCGCCAGCAGCCAAGACTCGGCAAAGGGGATTACTTACGAGCAGTACTTC. Amino acids: CASSQDSAKGITYEQYF.

The chain recombines TRBV10-3 with TRBJ2-3, with D possibly TRBD2 on 5 matching bases. V was trimmed by 8 bases and J by 1 base, leaving 19 bases between them. The germline V gene has CDR1 ENHRY and CDR2 SYGVKD. The CDR3 extends over 16 amino acids. The CDR3 here is CAIARTYTWGTDTQYF. The CDR3 nucleotides read TGTGCCATCGCAAGGACTTACACCTGGGGCACAGATACGCAGTATTTT.

The chain has TRBV7-9 and TRBJ2-1, with D possibly being TRBD2 (6 bases). This CDR3 spans 17 amino acids. The V gene's germline CDR1 is SEHNR and CDR2 FQNEAQ (reference sequence). V gave up 1 base and J gave up 6 bases, with 19 bases separating them. CDR3 amino acids: CASSLESSITRGNEQFF. CDR3 nucleotide sequence: TGTGCCAGCAGCTTAGAATCTTCGATTACGCGGGGCAATGAGCAGTTCTTC. The full variable domain, its missing parts supplied by reference TRBV7-9 and TRBJ2-1, is DTGVSQNPRHKITKRGQNVTFRCDPISEHNRLYWYRQTLGQGPEFLTYFQNEAQLEKSRLLSDRFSAERPKGSFSTLEIQRTEQGDSAMYLCASSLESSITRGNEQFFGPGTRLTVL.

The genes are TRBV5-1 and TRBJ1-2; TRBD1 is a possible D gene (6 bases). CDR1 and CDR2 from the germline V gene are SGHRS and YFSETQ. The CDR3 length is 13 residues. Trimming pared 5 bases from V and 6 bases from J, leaving 14 bases between. In nucleotides, the CDR3 is TGCGCCAGCAGACGGACCAGGGGCGATGGCTACACCTTC. Encoded protein: CASRRTRGDGYTF. Complete variable domain (other parts from reference TRBV5-1 and TRBJ1-2): KAGVTQTPRYLIKTRGQQVTLSCSPISGHRSVSWYQQTPGQGLQFLFEYFSETQRNKGNFPGRFSGRQFSNSRSEMNVSTLELGDSALYLCASRRTRGDGYTFGSGTRLTVV.

The chain carries TRBV9 and TRBJ2-1, with a tentative D call TRBD1 (5 bases). Germline assignment: CDR1 SGDLS and CDR2 YYNGEE. The CDR3 loop spans 15 amino acids. V lost 1 base and J 4 bases, leaving 12 bases between the germline ends. The CDR3 nucleotides read TGTGCCAGCAGCGTAAGGCAGGGTGGTTACAATGAGCAGTTCTTC. Protein: CASSVRQGGYNEQFF.